Presented here are 29 T cell receptor beta chains from one specimen sequenced in a study of T cell responses to AZD1222 COVID-19 vaccine. The protocol was immunoSEQ multiplex PCR, while the TCRdb copy is restricted to in-frame clones and leaves out a portion. The data contain approximately 130,000 clones, over 85% of them singletons. The sequences come from peripheral blood, collected on day 0 of AZD1222 vaccination. These TCRs come from an adult in good health.

V usage is TRBV19 and J usage is TRBJ2-1, with D unresolved. Trimming stripped 6 bases from V and 5 bases from J, with 8 bases between. The germline V gene has CDR1 LNHDA and CDR2 SQIVND (reference sequence). This CDR3 has 12 residues. CDR3 loop: CASSVTHNEQFF. CDR3 in DNA: TGTGCCAGTAGCGTCACACACAATGAGCAGTTCTTC.

This chain uses TRBV6-4 with TRBJ2-6; D is unclear. The CDR3 runs 14 residues. Germline V gene sequence: CDR1 MRHNA, CDR2 SNTAGT. Trimming removed 3 bases at V and 0 bases at J, with 3 bases between. The chain's CDR3 is CASSENSGANVLTF. CDR3 nucleotides: TGTGCCAGCAGTGAAAACTCTGGGGCCAACGTCCTGACTTTC.

The chain combines TRBV10-3 with TRBJ2-3, with 12 bases lining up with TRBD2. Trimming removed 4 bases from V and 5 bases from J; junction bases left unmatched: 7. The CDR3 sequence is 16 residues long. Germline loops: CDR1 ENHRY, CDR2 SYGVKD. CDR3 sequence reads: CAISAGLAGKGDTQYF. DNA of the CDR3: TGTGCCATCAGTGCTGGACTAGCGGGGAAGGGAGATACGCAGTATTTT.

J is TRBJ2-1 and V is TRBV5-6; 8 bases align to TRBD2. This CDR3 region has 13 residues. Unmatched junction bases numbered 2, after V lost 0 bases and J lost 9 bases. Germline CDR1 SGHDT, CDR2 YYEEEE. The CDR3 DNA reads TGTGCCAGCAGCTTGGCGGGGGGGCGTGAGCAGTTCTTC. Its translation is CASSLAGGREQFF.

The rearrangement uses TRBV16 and TRBJ1-2, with D perhaps TRBD1 (5 bases). Germline CDR1 KGHSY, CDR2 FQNENV. This CDR3 has 14 amino acids. The ends were cut back, 7 bases at V and 6 bases at J, with 18 bases in the middle. The CDR3, as DNA: TGTGCCAGCACCAGCCTTGGAGGGGTTGATGGCTACACCTTC. It translates to CASTSLGGVDGYTF.

The V gene is TRBV7-9, the J gene TRBJ1-4; D might be TRBD1 (5 bases). Germline CDR1 and CDR2: SEHNR and FQNEAQ (reference sequence). Trimming stripped 5 bases from V and 4 bases from J, with 11 bases between. CDR3 length: 14 amino acids. CDR3: CASSDGGFNEKLFF. In DNA form, the CDR3 reads TGTGCCAGCAGCGATGGGGGGTTTAATGAAAAACTGTTTTTT.

This chain connects TRBV5-8 to TRBJ2-5; 11 bases map to TRBD1. CDR3 length: 14 residues. The V gene's germline CDR1 is SGHTS and CDR2 YDEGEE. Trimming cost V 4 bases and J 5 bases; bases outside gene matches: 4. The CDR3 sequence is CASSRTGGGETQYF. CDR3 DNA sequence: TGTGCCAGCAGCCGGACAGGGGGCGGGGAGACCCAGTACTTC.

This chain connects TRBV2 to TRBJ1-3; perhaps TRBD1 as D (6 bases). V was shortened by 9 bases and J by 0 bases, with 21 bases between the two germline ends. Germline V gives CDR1 SNHLY, CDR2 FYNNEI. CDR3 length: 17 amino acids. The CDR3: CASTGTHYGASGNTIYF. The CDR3 nucleotides read TGTGCCAGTACCGGGACACACTATGGGGCCTCTGGAAACACCATATATTTT.

This chain connects TRBV15 to TRBJ1-2; a possible D gene is TRBD1 (5 bases). The germline V and J ends were trimmed by 1 base and 4 bases, with 13 bases remaining between them. The CDR3 length is 15 residues. Per germline, CDR1 LNHNV and CDR2 YYDKDF (reference sequence). CDR3 amino acids: CATSRGAGMVYGYTF. CDR3 nucleotide sequence: TGTGCCACCAGCAGAGGGGCAGGGATGGTCTATGGCTACACCTTC.

The genes are TRBV19 and TRBJ1-1; 7 bases align to TRBD1. CDR1 is LNHDA and CDR2 is SQIVND in the germline V gene (reference sequence). J was trimmed by 10 bases and V by 4 bases; bases with no gene match: 6. This CDR3 is built from 12 residues. The CDR3 DNA reads TGTGCCAGTAGTACAGGGGGGAGTGCAGCTTTCTTT. Translated, it gives CASSTGGSAAFF.

The chain combines TRBV2 with TRBJ1-2; no clear D gene. Germline CDR1 is SNHLY and CDR2 is FYNNEI. This CDR3 spans 14 amino acids. V was clipped by 4 bases and J by 0 bases, with 9 bases between them. CDR3 in DNA: TGTGCCAGCAGTGCCCTGTCATCTAACTATGGCTACACCTTC. Encoded protein: CASSALSSNYGYTF.

The V gene is TRBV2, the J gene TRBJ2-7; D gene unclear. Germline CDR1 and CDR2: SNHLY and FYNNEI. Trimming stripped 10 bases from V and 1 base from J, with 20 bases between. This CDR3 is built from 15 residues. The CDR3 region has the DNA TGTGCCACTCTTCCTCGATCGGACGCTTCCTACGAGCAGTACTTC. Translated, it gives CATLPRSDASYEQYF.

V is TRBV6-1 and J is TRBJ1-1; TRBD1 is a possible D gene (6 bases). Trimming took off 2 bases at V and 4 bases at J, with 11 bases between the two ends. The germline V gene has CDR1 MNHNS and CDR2 SASEGT. The CDR3 has 14 amino acids. CDR3 in amino acids: CASSERGQSTEAFF. The CDR3 DNA follows: TGTGCCAGCAGTGAACGGGGACAAAGCACTGAAGCTTTCTTT.

The rearrangement uses TRBV9 and TRBJ1-6; TRBD1 might be the D (5 bases). Germline V gives CDR1 SGDLS, CDR2 YYNGEE. The CDR3 has 16 residues. V was trimmed by 4 bases and J by 2 bases, leaving 13 bases between them. As DNA, the CDR3 is TGTGCCAGCAGCCCTAAAGGGGCCCCCTATAATTCACCCCTCCACTTT. Its protein product is CASSPKGAPYNSPLHF.

V gene TRBV6-5 combines with J gene TRBJ1-2; D uncertain. Per the germline V gene, CDR1 is MNHEY and CDR2 is SVGAGI. The CDR3 extends over 13 amino acids. V lost 5 bases and J lost 8, with 15 bases in between. The CDR3 DNA is TGTGCCAGCAGTCCGACCCTCGAGCGGGGCTACACCTTC. This gives the protein CASSPTLERGYTF.

The genes are TRBV6-5 and TRBJ1-1, with TRBD1 as a possible D gene (5 bases). V gave up 7 bases and J gave up 3 bases, with 15 bases separating them. Germline V CDR1 and CDR2: MNHEY, SVGAGI. This CDR3 spans 14 amino acids. CDR3 residues: CASIPTLGDTEAFF. The CDR3 coding sequence is TGTGCCAGCATCCCGACGTTGGGGGACACTGAAGCTTTCTTT.

This chain uses TRBV19 with TRBJ1-4; 7 bases are a match to TRBD1. Unmatched junction bases numbered 3, after V lost 5 bases and J lost 6 bases. Per the germline V gene, CDR1 is LNHDA and CDR2 is SQIVND (reference sequence). The CDR3 spans 13 residues. The CDR3 DNA reads TGTGCCAGTAGTGCACAGGGGCATGAAAAACTGTTTTTT. It yields the protein CASSAQGHEKLFF.

The rearrangement links TRBV6-5 to TRBJ1-2; a weak D match, TRBD1 (6 bases). The CDR3 is 11 residues long. The germline gives CDR1 MNHEY, CDR2 SVGAGI. V was cut by 5 bases and J by 5 bases, with 6 bases left in between. The CDR3 region has the DNA TGTGCCAGCAGTCAGGGGTATGGCTACACCTTC. Translated, it gives CASSQGYGYTF.

CDR3 in amino acids: CASRQSGGASEQYF. In nucleotides, the CDR3 is TGTGCCAGCCGCCAGTCGGGCGGAGCCTCCGAGCAGTACTTC. The chain recombines TRBV11-2 with TRBJ2-7; no firm D call. The length of the CDR3 is 14 residues. The V end was cut by 8 bases, the J end by 6 bases, with 20 bases between. The germline CDR1 and CDR2 sequences are SGHAT and FQNNGV.

The rearrangement links TRBV10-1 to TRBJ2-1; the D gene is possibly TRBD2 (6 bases). CDR1 is WNHNN, CDR2 SYGVQD, per germline (reference sequence). The ends were cut back, 3 bases at V and 2 bases at J, with 8 bases in the middle. CDR3 size: 14 residues. The CDR3 here is CASSDGGAYNEQFF. DNA for the CDR3: TGCGCCAGCAGTGACGGGGGAGCCTACAATGAGCAGTTCTTC.

The chain combines TRBV19 with TRBJ2-7; TRBD2 agrees at 7 bases. V lost 5 bases to trimming and J lost 6 bases; unmatched junction nucleotides: 13. From germline, CDR1 is LNHDA and CDR2 SQIVND (reference sequence). This CDR3 contains 15 residues. CDR3 in DNA: TGTGCCAGTAGTTGGGGGACTAATACCCCGAGCGAGCAGTACTTC. This gives the protein CASSWGTNTPSEQYF. The full variable domain, its missing parts supplied by reference TRBV19 and TRBJ2-7, is DGGITQSPKYLFRKEGQNVTLSCEQNLNHDAMYWYRQDPGQGLRLIYYSQIVNDFQKGDIAEGYSVSREKKESFPLTVTSAQKNPTAFYLCASSWGTNTPSEQYFGPGTRLTVT.

This chain joins TRBV13 and TRBJ1-1, with unresolved D. CDR1 is PRHDT, CDR2 FYEKMQ, per germline (reference sequence). Trimming shortened V by 1 base and J by 1 base, and 10 bases separated the two germline ends. The length of the CDR3 is 15 residues. CDR3 DNA: TGTGCCAGCAGCTTAGATCCGACGGCGAACACTGAAGCTTTCTTT. Translated, it gives CASSLDPTANTEAFF.

The gene calls are TRBV6-1 and TRBJ1-2; possibly TRBD1 for D (5 bases). Germline V gene lookup returns CDR1 MNHNS and CDR2 SASEGT. The CDR3 consists of 16 residues. The V gene lost 3 bases and the J gene lost 8 bases, with 22 bases spanning the gap. The CDR3 spells CASSDIWDGATEGYTF. DNA for the CDR3: TGTGCCAGCAGTGACATCTGGGACGGGGCGACGGAGGGCTACACCTTC.

The chain joins TRBV5-5 to TRBJ1-2; TRBD1 agrees at 7 bases. Per the germline V gene, CDR1 is SGHKS and CDR2 is YYEKEE (reference sequence). Losses at the gene ends were 5 bases for V and 3 bases for J; bases not matched to a gene: 13. CDR3 length equals 16 residues. The CDR3 loop is CASSLDRSRYDYGYTF. CDR3 bases: TGTGCCAGCAGTCTGGACAGGAGCCGCTACGACTATGGCTACACCTTC.

CDR3 loop: CASSQPQTGGYLYEQYF. The CDR3 nucleotides read TGCGCCAGCAGCCAGCCCCAGACAGGGGGCTATCTCTACGAGCAGTACTTC. The chain joins TRBV5-1 to TRBJ2-7, with 10 bases aligning to TRBD1. CDR1 SGHRS and CDR2 YFSETQ come from the germline V gene. This CDR3 spans 17 amino acids. After removal of 4 bases from V and 3 bases from J, the junction contained 13 bases not matched to a gene.

The J gene is TRBJ1-4, the V gene TRBV6-5; possibly TRBD1 for D (6 bases). The V end was cut by 5 bases, the J end by 8 bases, with 12 bases between. Germline V gives CDR1 MNHEY, CDR2 SVGAGI. CDR3 length: 13 residues. DNA for the CDR3: TGTGCCAGCAGTCCCCAGGGGCGAGAAAAACTGTTTTTT. Its translation: CASSPQGREKLFF.

V is TRBV6-2 or TRBV6-3 and J is TRBJ2-7, with TRBD1 matching over 7 bases. Germline values: CDR1 MNHEY, CDR2 SVGEGT. Unmatched junction bases numbered 9, after V lost 4 bases and J lost 3 bases. There are 15 residues in the CDR3. The CDR3 loop is CASSSAPGGVYEQYF. The CDR3 DNA reads TGTGCCAGCAGTTCCGCCCCAGGGGGAGTCTACGAGCAGTACTTC.

The gene calls are TRBV29-1 and TRBJ2-2, with D perhaps assigned TRBD1 or TRBD2 (5 bases each). This CDR3 region has 16 residues. Trimming shortened V by 0 bases and J by 6 bases, and 17 bases separated the two germline ends. CDR1 is SQVTM and CDR2 is ANQGSEA in the germline V gene. The DNA of the CDR3 is TGCAGCGTTGAAGATCTGGGGACCGGGGTCTCCGGGGAGCTGTTTTTT. Protein product: CSVEDLGTGVSGELFF.

The CDR3 bases are TGTGCCAGCAGCCAGGGAGGACGGTATAATGAAAAACTGTTTTTT. Its translation: CASSQGGRYNEKLFF. V gene TRBV3-1 (or the pseudogene TRBV3-2) combines with J gene TRBJ1-4; D remains unclear. In germline, CDR1 is LGHDT, CDR2 YNNKEL (reference sequence). The CDR3 loop spans 15 amino acids. Between the trimmed V and J ends, which lost 3 bases and 4 bases, there was a span of 12 bases.